Below, one TCR beta chain is given with its context. The data originate from a study of blood T cell repertoires in COVID-19. Data came from immunoSEQ multiplex PCR; TCRdb stores just in-frame clones and leaves some out. This table has 650,000 to 800,000 clones, around 89% appearing once. The source material was peripheral blood. This clonotype was sampled from a woman aged 18-29 years with acute or convalescent COVID-19.

The CDR3 nucleotides read TGCGCCAGCAGCCAGAGGTGGACAGAGAGCTACGAGCAGTACTTC. Translation gives CASSQRWTESYEQYF. This chain joins TRBV4-1 and TRBJ2-7, with D possibly being TRBD1 (6 bases). The CDR3 covers 15 residues. The germline gives CDR1 MGHRA, CDR2 YSYEKL. V shed 3 bases and J shed 3 bases, with 15 bases lying between them.